These 7 T cell receptor beta chains came from one sample sequenced in a study of T cells in Graves' hyperthyroidism and ophthalmopathy. Researchers amplified the TCR beta CDR3 regions from RNA transcripts. TCR CDR3 underwent first-round RT-PCR with the HTBI primer set. Via MiXCR, TCRdb re-called the multiplex PCR reads, giving one row per CDR3 protein. The sample records fewer than 200,000 distinct CDR3 sequences, about a tenth being singletons. Source material: blood. These receptors were collected from a young woman with Graves' hyperthyroidism that later progressed to Graves' ophthalmopathy.

This clonotype was recorded at least ten times. The chain employs TRBV6-1 and TRBJ2-2; no definite D call. Germline V gives CDR1 MNHNS, CDR2 SASEGT. The ends were cut back, 5 bases at V and 1 base at J, with 14 bases in the middle. The CDR3 is made up of 16 amino acids. In DNA form, the CDR3 reads TGTGCCAGCAGTTTCCCCGGCAGATTGAACACCGGGGAGCTGTTTTTT. Its translation: CASSFPGRLNTGELFF.

Many counts were recorded for this clonotype. The rearrangement links TRBV30 to TRBJ1-1; D remains unclear. The CDR3 is 14 amino acids. V gave up 2 bases and J gave up 1 base, with 11 bases separating them. Per germline, CDR1 GTSNPN and CDR2 SVGIG (reference sequence). As DNA, the CDR3 is TGTGCCTGGAGTTCCGGACTTGAGAACACTGAAGCTTTCTTT. Its translation is CAWSSGLENTEAFF.

This clonotype was recorded many times. The rearrangement uses TRBV28 and TRBJ2-6; the D gene is possibly TRBD1 (5 bases). The V gene lost 6 bases and the J gene lost 4 bases, with 16 bases spanning the gap. The germline CDR1 and CDR2 sequences are MDHEN and SYDVKM. The CDR3 extends over 16 amino acids. This CDR3 reads CASRPTQGSGANVLTF. For the CDR3, the DNA is TGTGCCAGCAGACCAACTCAGGGATCCGGGGCCAACGTCCTGACTTTC.

The V and J genes are TRBV6-5 and TRBJ2-2; the match to TRBD2 covers 9 bases. The V gene end was trimmed by 0 bases and the J gene end by 6 bases; junction bases not matched to a gene: 14. The germline gives CDR1 MNHEY, CDR2 SVGAGI. The CDR3 sequence is 19 residues long. The CDR3 is CASSYSEPSGEPPSGELFF. CDR3 nucleotides: TGTGCCAGCAGTTACTCGGAGCCTAGCGGGGAGCCACCTTCCGGGGAGCTGTTTTTT.

This rearrangement joins TRBV20-1 to TRBJ1-5; TRBD1 matches 9 bases. Germline V gene lookup returns CDR1 DFQATT and CDR2 SNEGSKA (reference sequence). This CDR3 contains 16 residues. Losses at the gene ends were 4 bases for V and 0 bases for J; bases not matched to a gene: 7. The CDR3 sequence: CSANQDRGDSNQPQHF. The CDR3 DNA reads TGCAGTGCTAATCAAGACAGGGGGGATAGCAATCAGCCCCAGCATTTT.

This clonotype was counted at least ten times. Written as DNA, the CDR3 is TGTGCCAGCAGCCCCACAGGGTTCCCTGGAAACACCATATATTTT. This sequence encodes CASSPTGFPGNTIYF. The chain joins TRBV27 to TRBJ1-3; perhaps TRBD1 as D (6 bases). Deletions cut 6 bases from V and 2 bases from J, with 14 bases between. This CDR3 has 15 residues. Germline V CDR1 and CDR2: MNHEY, SMNVEV (reference sequence).

This clonotype showed up many times. The chain joins TRBV7-9 to TRBJ2-3; 11 nucleotides line up with TRBD2. Germline V CDR1 and CDR2: SEHNR, FQNEAQ (reference sequence). V shed 4 bases, J shed 10 bases, and the junction held 19 bases outside the gene matches. This CDR3 has 18 amino acids. The CDR3 DNA follows: TGTGCCAGCAGCTCTCCCCCCGATACTAGCGGGAGATCTTCTGCGCAGTATTTT. As protein: CASSSPPDTSGRSSAQYF.